This T cell receptor beta chain was captured by sequencing in a study of cytomegalovirus exposure and HLA in healthy donors. On this clone: The antigen is not known.

CDR3 size: 16 residues. The germline CDR1 and CDR2 sequences are SGHVS and FQNEAQ. With 6 bases removed from V and 0 bases from J, the gap between germline ends came to 15 bases. General study results and limits: An analysis that came later showed most CMV-associated TCR beta chains appearing HLA-restricted.

Use of 60 Vbeta and 13 Jbeta primers characterized the PCR. Generated by immunoSEQ multiplex PCR, the TCRdb table keeps only in-frame clones and is missing some. The profile shows under 200,000 clones, around four fifths of them singletons. This chain uses TRBV7-8 with TRBJ1-3; tentative D call: TRBD1 (6 bases). Sample: PBMCs. The TCR originated in a woman aged 45 to 65 in good health and CMV-seronegative. CDR3 bases: TGTGCCAGCAGGGGGTATACAGGGATCTCTGGAAACACCATATATTTT. Amino acid sequence: CASRGYTGISGNTIYF.